The 12 T cell receptor beta chains below were found in one sample sequenced in a study of shared clonotypes between healthy human individuals. Libraries were prepared by immunoSEQ multiplex PCR; TCRdb keeps only in-frame clonotypes and omits some of them. The sample holds 650,000 to 700,000 clones; roughly 88% are singletons and the top ten take 30% to 40%. The specimen sequenced was memory CD8+ T cells from PBMCs. Indicated subset: CD45RO+ cells pooled with CCR7-negative TemRA cells. The receptors were gathered from a man aged 18 to 35 in good health. Some clones in this sample may be carry-over from other donors' samples.

The genes are TRBV7-9 and TRBJ1-1, with D perhaps TRBD1 (5 bases). CDR1 is SEHNR, CDR2 FQNEAQ, per germline (reference sequence). V lost 1 base, J lost 4 bases, and 7 bases lay in between. CDR3 length equals 13 residues. The CDR3 coding sequence is TGTGCCAGCAGCTTAGAGCAGGGCACTGAAGCTTTCTTT. Its translation is CASSLEQGTEAFF.

V and J are TRBV19 and TRBJ2-2; perhaps TRBD1 as D (6 bases). This CDR3 has 15 amino acids. Per germline, CDR1 LNHDA and CDR2 SQIVND (reference sequence). Trimming took off 6 bases at V and 3 bases at J, with 14 bases between the two ends. CDR3 protein: CASRVQGEDTGELFF. DNA for the CDR3: TGTGCCAGTAGAGTACAGGGAGAGGACACCGGGGAGCTGTTTTTT.

The chain couples TRBV19 to TRBJ1-1; D remains unclear. Germline CDR1 reads LNHDA; CDR2 reads SQIVND (reference sequence). This CDR3 region has 13 residues. Trimming stripped 8 bases from V and 0 bases from J, with 10 bases between. The CDR3 protein is CASDNSLNTEAFF. DNA for the CDR3: TGTGCCAGTGACAACAGCTTGAACACTGAAGCTTTCTTT.

V gene TRBV15 combines with J gene TRBJ2-7; D gene ambiguous. Per the germline V gene, CDR1 is LNHNV and CDR2 is YYDKDF (reference sequence). The CDR3 has 16 amino acids. Trimming cost V 0 bases and J 0 bases, with 12 bases left between them. In nucleotides, the CDR3 is TGTGCCACCAGCAGAGATAAGACCGTTAGCTCCTACGAGCAGTACTTC. Residues: CATSRDKTVSSYEQYF.

The chain has TRBV7-3 and TRBJ2-3; TRBD1 matches at 8 bases. Germline assignment: CDR1 SGHTA and CDR2 FQGTGA. Trimming removed 0 bases from V and 3 bases from J; junction bases left unmatched: 8. This CDR3 spans 17 amino acids. The CDR3, as DNA: TGTGCCAGCAGCTTAACGGCAGTGACAGGGGTAACAGATACGCAGTATTTT. Its protein product is CASSLTAVTGVTDTQYF.

The V and J genes are TRBV9 and TRBJ2-5; D not resolved. This CDR3 contains 14 residues. Per germline, CDR1 SGDLS and CDR2 YYNGEE. Trimming took off 3 bases at V and 5 bases at J, with 14 bases between the two ends. CDR3 nucleotide sequence: TGTGCCAGCAGCGCAGGCCAACGGCGGGAGACCCAGTACTTC. Its protein is CASSAGQRRETQYF.

The chain recombines TRBV29-1 with TRBJ1-4; D gene unclear. CDR3 length: 11 amino acids. V lost 6 bases and J lost 0, with 2 bases in between. Germline V gives CDR1 SQVTM, CDR2 ANQGSEA. CDR3 sequence reads: CSVATNEKLFF. The CDR3 DNA is TGCAGCGTGGCAACTAATGAAAAACTGTTTTTT. Combining the CDR3 with reference TRBV29-1 and TRBJ1-4 gives the whole variable domain SAVISQKPSRDICQRGTSLTIQCQVDSQVTMMFWYRQQPGQSLTLIATANQGSEATYESGFVIDKFPISRPNLTFSTLTVSNMSPEDSSIYLCSVATNEKLFFGSGTQLSVL.

This clone was recorded only once. V is TRBV27 and J is TRBJ1-1, with 10 bases lining up with TRBD1. With 5 bases clipped from V and 3 bases from J, the junction kept 9 bases outside the gene matches. This CDR3 spans 16 amino acids. Germline V lookup: CDR1 MNHEY, CDR2 SMNVEV (reference sequence). CDR3 protein: CASSPLTGGRDTEAFF. The CDR3 coding sequence is TGTGCCAGCAGTCCATTGACAGGGGGCAGGGACACTGAAGCTTTCTTT.

The chain has TRBV7-9 and TRBJ2-1; 8 bases align to TRBD2. CDR3 length equals 15 residues. Germline trimming cut 1 base from V and 10 bases from J; bases unmatched to any gene: 9. The germline gives CDR1 SEHNR, CDR2 FQNEAQ (reference sequence). The CDR3 here is CASSLGNSGMGEQFF. CDR3 sequence (DNA): TGTGCCAGCAGCTTAGGGAATAGCGGGATGGGGGAGCAGTTCTTC.

V gene TRBV6-5 combines with J gene TRBJ2-7; a weak D match, TRBD2 (5 bases). The germline V gene encodes CDR1 MNHEY and CDR2 SVGAGI. The CDR3 spans 13 residues. V lost 2 bases to trimming and J lost 4 bases, with 9 bases between them. The CDR3, as DNA: TGTGCCAGCAGTTACGGCAGAGGGTACGAGCAGTACTTC. Amino acid sequence: CASSYGRGYEQYF.

The chain combines TRBV6-5 with TRBJ1-3, with 8 bases matching TRBD1. With V trimmed by 2 bases and J by 0 bases, 3 bases remained unmatched. The CDR3 is made up of 16 amino acids. CDR1 is MNHEY, CDR2 SVGAGI, per germline. CDR3 sequence: CASSYRDRGSGNTIYF. CDR3 DNA sequence: TGTGCCAGCAGTTACCGAGACAGGGGCTCTGGAAACACCATATATTTT.

V gene TRBV7-7 combines with J gene TRBJ2-1, with D uncertain. V lost 1 base, J lost 3 bases, and 10 bases lay in between. The CDR3 has 15 residues. Germline assignment: CDR1 SSHAT and CDR2 FNYEAQ (reference sequence). The DNA of the CDR3 is TGTGCCAGCAGCTTAGACGGGTCTAACTACAATGAGCAGTTCTTC. Its translation is CASSLDGSNYNEQFF.